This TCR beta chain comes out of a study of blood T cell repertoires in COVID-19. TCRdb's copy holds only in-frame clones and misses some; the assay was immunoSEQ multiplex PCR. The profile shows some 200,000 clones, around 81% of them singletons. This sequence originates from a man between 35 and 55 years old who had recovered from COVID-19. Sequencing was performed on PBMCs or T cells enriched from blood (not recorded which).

CDR3 loop: CASSLSSGGTSYEQYF. Written as DNA, the CDR3 is TGTGCCAGCAGCTTAAGTAGCGGGGGGACCTCCTACGAGCAGTACTTC. The chain uses TRBV7-2 and TRBJ2-7; 10 bases are shared with TRBD2. The CDR3 runs 16 residues. Germline CDR1 reads SGHTA; CDR2 reads FQGNSA. J gave up 0 bases and V 2 bases, and 4 bases lay outside the gene matches.